This entry lists 19 T cell receptor beta chains sequenced from one sample in a study of regulatory T cells in long-lasting Graves disease. Researchers made TCR beta libraries by using iRepertoire HTBI primers and running Arm-PCR on CDR3 regions. TCRdb reanalysed the multiplex PCR reads using MiXCR and keeps one entry per CDR3 protein. The profile covers hundreds of thousands of distinct CDR3 sequences, with 20% to 25% appearing a single time and around 13% taken by the ten largest. Time point indicated: persistent/refractory GD, antithyroid drugs over 5 years with positive TRAb. Preparation of the TCR library used RNA extracted from PBMCs. The sequencing used peripheral blood mononuclear cells (PBMCs), collected when the disease was refractory, from a patient treated with antithyroid drugs. All receptors come from a female donor with Graves disease.

The chain combines TRBV20-1 with TRBJ2-7; tentatively, D is TRBD2 (7 bases). Trimming removed 0 bases at V and 5 bases at J, with 20 bases between. Looked up from germline, CDR1 is DFQATT and CDR2 is SNEGSKA (reference sequence). The CDR3 contains 16 residues. The CDR3 loop is CSARDRHKGGEHEQYF. The CDR3, as DNA: TGCAGTGCTAGAGATCGGCATAAGGGGGGGGAGCACGAGCAGTACTTC.

This chain uses TRBV25-1 with TRBJ1-1, with 8 bases fitting TRBD1. Germline V gives CDR1 MGHDK, CDR2 SYGVNS. V lost 0 bases to trimming and J lost 3 bases; unmatched junction nucleotides: 6. The CDR3 sequence is 16 residues long. The CDR3 coding sequence is TGTGCCAGCAGTGAATACCAGGGACAGGACTACACTGAAGCTTTCTTT. It encodes CASSEYQGQDYTEAFF.

This clonotype appeared many times. This sequence joins TRBV28 and TRBJ1-2, with 8 bases identical to TRBD1. After removal of 8 bases from V and 4 bases from J, the junction contained 18 bases not matched to a gene. Germline-derived CDR1 and CDR2 are MDHEN and SYDVKM. This CDR3 has 17 amino acids. For the CDR3, the DNA is TGTGCCAGCGGGGATAACAGACAGGGGTCTTCGGGCTATGGCTACACCTTC. It is translated as CASGDNRQGSSGYGYTF.

Worth noting for this clonotype: This could be a read error, since a much larger clone is one nucleotide away. This chain's CDR3 is CASSWQQGGPSNYGCTF. As DNA, the CDR3 is TGTGCCAGCAGCTGGCAACAGGGTGGCCCTTCTAACTATGGCTGCACCTTC. V and J are TRBV7-3 and TRBJ1-2, with D possibly being TRBD1 (6 bases). Germline CDR1 reads SGHTA; CDR2 reads FQGTGA. This CDR3 has 17 amino acids.

The sample holds a few counts of this clonotype. V usage is TRBV19 and J usage is TRBJ2-2; tentative D call: TRBD2 (6 bases). CDR3 size: 13 residues. Trimming cost V 7 bases and J 4 bases, with 10 bases left between them. Germline loops: CDR1 LNHDA, CDR2 SQIVND (reference sequence). DNA of the CDR3: TGTGCCAGTATAGCGGACCGCACCGGGGAGCTGTTTTTT. Protein product: CASIADRTGELFF. Drawing the rest from reference TRBV19 and TRBJ2-2, the complete variable domain is DGGITQSPKYLFRKEGQNVTLSCEQNLNHDAMYWYRQDPGQGLRLIYYSQIVNDFQKGDIAEGYSVSREKKESFPLTVTSAQKNPTAFYLCASIADRTGELFFGEGSRLTVL.

The table lists this clonotype with many counts. V and J are TRBV14 and TRBJ1-1, with unresolved D. The CDR3 sequence is 14 residues long. V lost 1 base and J 0 bases, leaving 6 bases between the germline ends. The V gene's germline CDR1 is SGHDN and CDR2 FVKESK. The CDR3 region is CASSQGSVNTEAFF. CDR3 sequence (DNA): TGTGCCAGCAGCCAAGGGTCCGTGAACACTGAAGCTTTCTTT.

As for this clonotype: This could be a read error, since a much larger clone is one nucleotide away. J is TRBJ1-2 and V is TRBV29-1; D is unresolved. Looked up from germline, CDR1 is SQVTM and CDR2 is ANQGSEA. The CDR3 totals 12 residues. V was trimmed by 3 bases and J by 6 bases, leaving 11 bases between them. CDR3 in amino acids: CSVDNEDHGYTF. The CDR3 DNA reads TGCAGCGTTGACAACGAGGACCATGGCTACACCTTC.

In this sample, this clonotype turned up many times. The rearrangement uses TRBV2 and TRBJ1-2; TRBD1 is a possible D gene (5 bases). V was clipped by 5 bases and J by 4 bases, with 11 bases between them. The CDR3 is 13 residues long. Looked up from germline, CDR1 is SNHLY and CDR2 is FYNNEI. CDR3 coding DNA: TGTGCCAGCAGTACGGGGGATCTCTATGGCTACACCTTC. It encodes CASSTGDLYGYTF. Looking up the rest from reference TRBV2 and TRBJ1-2 gives the full variable domain: EPEVTQTPSHQVTQMGQEVILRCVPISNHLYFYWYRQILGQKVEFLVSFYNNEISEKSEIFDDQFSVERPDGSNFTLKIRSTKLEDSAMYFCASSTGDLYGYTFGSGTRLTVV.

At least ten counts were recorded for this clonotype. The chain carries TRBV7-2 and TRBJ2-5, with a possible D match to TRBD2 (6 bases). The CDR3 has 17 residues. In germline, CDR1 is SGHTA, CDR2 FQGNSA. Trimming removed 1 base from V and 2 bases from J, with 17 bases in between. CDR3 loop: CASSLGSSSVRQETQYF. The CDR3, as DNA: TGTGCCAGCAGCTTAGGGAGCTCTAGCGTCAGACAAGAGACCCAGTACTTC. The variable domain in full, completed from reference TRBV7-2 and TRBJ2-5, reads GAGVSQSPSNKVTEKGKDVELRCDPISGHTALYWYRQSLGQGLEFLIYFQGNSAPDKSGLPSDRFSAERTGGSVSTLTIQRTQQEDSAVYLCASSLGSSSVRQETQYFGPGTRLLVL.

The rearrangement uses TRBV5-6 and TRBJ2-3; perhaps TRBD2 as D (5 bases). Germline CDR1 and CDR2: SGHDT and YYEEEE. V was shortened by 2 bases and J by 6 bases, with 19 bases between the two germline ends. The CDR3 is 16 amino acids. CDR3 coding DNA: TGTGCCAGCAGCTTCAAGGCGACTACGATAGGTGATACGCAGTATTTT. This sequence encodes CASSFKATTIGDTQYF.

This clonotype has at least ten counts. Relative to the germline gene, one junction end is altered; a read error may explain this. The V call is TRBV7-7, the J call TRBJ2-7, with 9 bases matching TRBD1. The germline V gene encodes CDR1 SSHAT and CDR2 FNYEAQ (reference sequence). CDR3 length: 13 amino acids. The CDR3 nucleotides are TGTGCTAGCAGCTCCCGACAGGGGGGCGAGCAGTACTTC. Translated: CASSSRQGGEQYF.

This clonotype was detected many times. V and J are TRBV27 and TRBJ2-5; the D call may be TRBD1 or TRBD2 (7 bases each). Trimming took off 4 bases at V and 8 bases at J, with 17 bases between the two ends. Germline V lookup: CDR1 MNHEY, CDR2 SMNVEV (reference sequence). The CDR3 contains 14 residues. The CDR3 protein is CASSYRGREGTQYF. In nucleotides, the CDR3 is TGTGCCAGCAGTTACAGGGGAAGGGAGGGCACCCAGTACTTC.

This clonotype was observed a few times. This rearrangement joins TRBV29-1 to TRBJ1-2; D is perhaps TRBD1 (5 bases). Trimming left V 6 bases short and J 1 base short, with 15 bases between. The CDR3 consists of 14 residues. The V gene's germline CDR1 is SQVTM and CDR2 ANQGSEA. DNA for the CDR3: TGCAGCGTACCGGGACTTTCACTTAACTATGGCTACACCTTC. Translating gives CSVPGLSLNYGYTF.

This clonotype appeared a few times. The V gene is TRBV20-1, the J gene TRBJ2-5, with 8 positions matching TRBD2. This CDR3 is 14 amino acids long. V trimming: 1 base; J trimming: 2 bases; junction bases outside the gene matches: 3. CDR1 is DFQATT and CDR2 is SNEGSKA in the germline V gene (reference sequence). As DNA, the CDR3 is TGCAGTGCTAGAGTCTCGGGGGGGCAAGAGACCCAGTACTTC. This translates into CSARVSGGQETQYF.

Regarding this clonotype: This likely came from a read error, as a far larger clone is one base away. The chain has TRBV6-2 or TRBV6-3 and TRBJ1-5, with TRBD1 matching over 7 bases. The closer fit of TRBJ2-3 to the DNA end suggests the J call may be wrong. Germline CDR1 reads MNHEY; CDR2 reads SVGEGT. The CDR3 runs to 14 residues. The CDR3 bases are TGTGCCAGCAAGCCCGGGACAGTCGGTCAGCCCCAGTATTTT. It yields the protein CASKPGTVGQPQYF.

This clonotype showed up many times. The rearrangement joins TRBV28 to TRBJ1-1; TRBD1 is a possible D gene (5 bases). Between the trimmed V and J ends, which lost 7 bases and 3 bases, there was a span of 12 bases. CDR1 and CDR2 from the germline V gene are MDHEN and SYDVKM. The CDR3 has 13 residues. CDR3 bases: TGTGCCAGCACCTGGGGCACTTACACTGAAGCTTTCTTT. This translates into CASTWGTYTEAFF. The whole variable domain, filled in from reference TRBV28 and TRBJ1-1, reads DVKVTQSSRYLVKRTGEKVFLECVQDMDHENMFWYRQDPGLGLRLIYFSYDVKMKEKGDIPEGYSVSREKKERFSLILESASTNQTSMYLCASTWGTYTEAFFGQGTRLTVV.

This clonotype was recorded a few times. CDR3 amino acids: CASTLGGATEAFF. CDR3 bases: TGTGCCAGTACGTTGGGGGGGGCCACTGAAGCTTTCTTT. The chain carries TRBV6-2 or TRBV6-3 and TRBJ1-1; D possibly corresponds to TRBD1 (6 bases). Germline values: CDR1 MNHEY, CDR2 SVGEGT. The CDR3 length is 13 residues. V dropped 9 bases and J dropped 4 bases, with 15 bases sitting between them.

This clonotype was observed many times. V and J are TRBV28 and TRBJ2-7, with 7 nucleotides matching TRBD1. J lost 4 bases, V lost 7 bases, and 10 bases had no gene match. This CDR3 contains 14 residues. The V gene's germline CDR1 is MDHEN and CDR2 SYDVKM. The CDR3 DNA follows: TGTGCCAGCAATCCGGGACAGAGGTTTTACGAGCAGTACTTC. Protein: CASNPGQRFYEQYF.

This clonotype was picked up a small number of times. A read error may account for a junction end that differs from germline. The rearrangement links TRBV15 to TRBJ2-7; 7 nucleotides agree with TRBD2. This CDR3 has 15 amino acids. CDR1 and CDR2 (germline): LNHNV, YYDKDF (reference sequence). The CDR3 sequence is CATSRGRAGARSFDF. The CDR3 coding sequence is TGTGCCACCAGCAGAGGTAGGGCGGGAGCGAGAAGCTTCGACTTC.